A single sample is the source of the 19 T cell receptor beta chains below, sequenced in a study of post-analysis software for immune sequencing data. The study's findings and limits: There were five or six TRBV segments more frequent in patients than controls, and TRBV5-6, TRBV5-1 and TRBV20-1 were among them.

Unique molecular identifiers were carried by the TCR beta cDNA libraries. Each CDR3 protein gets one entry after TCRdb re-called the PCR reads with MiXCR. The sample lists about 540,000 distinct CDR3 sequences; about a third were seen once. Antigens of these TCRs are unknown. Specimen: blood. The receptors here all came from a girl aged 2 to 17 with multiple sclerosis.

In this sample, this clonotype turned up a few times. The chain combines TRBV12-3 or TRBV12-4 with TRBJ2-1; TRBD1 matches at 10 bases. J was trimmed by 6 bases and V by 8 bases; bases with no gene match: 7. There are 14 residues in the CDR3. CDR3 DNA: TGTGCCAGCGACGACAGGGGGCTGAGCAATGAGCAGTTCTTC. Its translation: CASDDRGLSNEQFF.

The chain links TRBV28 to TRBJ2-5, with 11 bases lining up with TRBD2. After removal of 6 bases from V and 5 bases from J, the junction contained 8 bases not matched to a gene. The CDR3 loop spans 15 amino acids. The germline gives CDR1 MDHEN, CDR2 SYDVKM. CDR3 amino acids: CASRRLAGLWETQYF. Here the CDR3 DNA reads TGTGCCAGCAGACGACTAGCGGGGCTTTGGGAGACCCAGTACTTC.

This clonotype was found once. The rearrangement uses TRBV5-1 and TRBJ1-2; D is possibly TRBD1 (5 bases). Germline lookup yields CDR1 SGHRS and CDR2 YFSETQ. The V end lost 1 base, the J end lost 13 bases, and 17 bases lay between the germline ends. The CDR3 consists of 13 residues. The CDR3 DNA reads TGCGCCAGCAGCTTGCCGGACACAAAAGGGCTCACCTTC. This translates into CASSLPDTKGLTF.

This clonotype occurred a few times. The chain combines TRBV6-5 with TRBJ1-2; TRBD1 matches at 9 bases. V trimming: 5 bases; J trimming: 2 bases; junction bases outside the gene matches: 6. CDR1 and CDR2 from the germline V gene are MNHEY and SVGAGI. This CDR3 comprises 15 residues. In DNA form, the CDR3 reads TGTGCCAGCAGTCAACAGGGGGCCTTAAACTATGGCTACACCTTC. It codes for CASSQQGALNYGYTF.

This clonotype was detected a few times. For the CDR3, the DNA is TGTGCCATCAGTGAGGGCGGCCGTGGGGCCAACGTCCTGACTTTC. Translated: CAISEGGRGANVLTF. This chain links TRBV10-3 with TRBJ2-6; D is unresolved. The CDR3 covers 15 residues. Trimming removed 2 bases from V and 3 bases from J, with 8 bases in between. Germline loops: CDR1 ENHRY, CDR2 SYGVKD.

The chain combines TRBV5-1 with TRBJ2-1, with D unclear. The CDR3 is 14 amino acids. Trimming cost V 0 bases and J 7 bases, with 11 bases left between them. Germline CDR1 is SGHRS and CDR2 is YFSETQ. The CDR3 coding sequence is TGCGCCAGCAGCTTGGAAGCAGGTGGGAATGAGCAGTTCTTC. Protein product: CASSLEAGGNEQFF.

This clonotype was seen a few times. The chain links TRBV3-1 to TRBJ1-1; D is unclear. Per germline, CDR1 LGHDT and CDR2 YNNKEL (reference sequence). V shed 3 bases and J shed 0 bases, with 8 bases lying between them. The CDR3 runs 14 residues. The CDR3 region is CASSHSLLNTEAFF. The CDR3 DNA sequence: TGTGCCAGCAGCCACAGCTTACTGAACACTGAAGCTTTCTTT.

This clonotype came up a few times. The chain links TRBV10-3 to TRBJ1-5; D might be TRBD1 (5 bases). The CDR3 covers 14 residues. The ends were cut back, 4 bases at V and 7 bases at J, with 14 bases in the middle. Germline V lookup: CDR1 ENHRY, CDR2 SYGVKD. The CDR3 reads CAISVQGAGQPQHF. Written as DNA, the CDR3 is TGTGCCATCAGTGTACAAGGGGCCGGGCAGCCCCAGCATTTT.

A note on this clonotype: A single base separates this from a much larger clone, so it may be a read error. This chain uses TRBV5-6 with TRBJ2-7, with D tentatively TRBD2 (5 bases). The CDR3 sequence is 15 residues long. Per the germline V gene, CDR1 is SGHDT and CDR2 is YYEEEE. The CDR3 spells CACSSRTWGAYEQYF. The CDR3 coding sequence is TGTGCCTGCAGCTCACGTACCTGGGGAGCCTACGAGCAGTACTTC.

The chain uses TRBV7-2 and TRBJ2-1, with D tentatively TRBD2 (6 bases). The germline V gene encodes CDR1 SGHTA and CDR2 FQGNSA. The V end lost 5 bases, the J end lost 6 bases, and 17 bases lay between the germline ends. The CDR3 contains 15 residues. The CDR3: CASSQMGTAGNEQFF. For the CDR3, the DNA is TGTGCCAGCAGCCAGATGGGGACTGCGGGCAATGAGCAGTTCTTC. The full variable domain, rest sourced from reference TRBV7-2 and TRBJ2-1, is GAGVSQSPSNKVTEKGKDVELRCDPISGHTALYWYRQSLGQGLEFLIYFQGNSAPDKSGLPSDRFSAERTGGSVSTLTIQRTQQEDSAVYLCASSQMGTAGNEQFFGPGTRLTVL.

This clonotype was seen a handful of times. The CDR3 protein is CASSLGVDNSPLHF. The CDR3 nucleotides are TGCGCCAGCAGCTTGGGGGTGGATAATTCACCCCTCCACTTT. The rearrangement joins TRBV5-1 to TRBJ1-6; no clear D gene. The CDR3 covers 14 residues. Looked up from germline, CDR1 is SGHRS and CDR2 is YFSETQ. V lost 0 bases, J lost 5 bases, and 6 bases lay in between.

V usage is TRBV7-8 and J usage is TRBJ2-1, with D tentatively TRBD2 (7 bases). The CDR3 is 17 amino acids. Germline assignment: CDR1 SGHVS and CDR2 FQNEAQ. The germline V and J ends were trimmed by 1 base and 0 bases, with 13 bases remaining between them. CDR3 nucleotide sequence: TGTGCCAGCAGCTTAGTAGGGGGGGGAAGCTCCTACAATGAGCAGTTCTTC. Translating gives CASSLVGGGSSYNEQFF.

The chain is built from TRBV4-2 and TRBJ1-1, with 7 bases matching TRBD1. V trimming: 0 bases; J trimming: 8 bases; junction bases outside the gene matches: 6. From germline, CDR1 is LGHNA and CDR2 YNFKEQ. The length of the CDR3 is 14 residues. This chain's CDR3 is CASSQEGDSLEAFF. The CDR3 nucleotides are TGTGCCAGCAGCCAAGAGGGGGACAGCCTCGAAGCTTTCTTT.

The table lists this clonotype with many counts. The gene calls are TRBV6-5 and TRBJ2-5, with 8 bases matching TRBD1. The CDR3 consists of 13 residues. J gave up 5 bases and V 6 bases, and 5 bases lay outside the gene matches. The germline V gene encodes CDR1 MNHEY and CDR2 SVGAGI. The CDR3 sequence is CASRRTGRETQYF. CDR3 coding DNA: TGTGCCAGCAGGAGGACAGGGCGGGAGACCCAGTACTTC.

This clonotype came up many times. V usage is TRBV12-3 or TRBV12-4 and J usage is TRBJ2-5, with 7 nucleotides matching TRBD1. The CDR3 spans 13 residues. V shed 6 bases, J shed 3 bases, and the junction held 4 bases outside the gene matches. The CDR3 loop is CASSSQGEETQYF. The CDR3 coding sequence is TGTGCCAGCAGCTCCCAGGGGGAAGAGACCCAGTACTTC.

The CDR3 is CSASVARDDGYTF. The CDR3 region has the DNA TGCAGTGCTAGTGTAGCTCGGGACGACGGCTACACCTTC. The chain links TRBV20-1 to TRBJ1-2, with D possibly matching TRBD1 (5 bases). Deletions cut 3 bases from V and 8 bases from J, with 16 bases between. CDR3 length equals 13 residues. Germline V CDR1 and CDR2: DFQATT, SNEGSKA (reference sequence).

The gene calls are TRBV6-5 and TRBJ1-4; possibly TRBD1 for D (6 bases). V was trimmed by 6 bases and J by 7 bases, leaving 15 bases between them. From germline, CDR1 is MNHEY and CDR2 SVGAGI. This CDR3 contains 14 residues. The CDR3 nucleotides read TGTGCCAGCAGCCCCGATTGGGGGGCTGAAAAACTGTTTTTT. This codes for CASSPDWGAEKLFF.

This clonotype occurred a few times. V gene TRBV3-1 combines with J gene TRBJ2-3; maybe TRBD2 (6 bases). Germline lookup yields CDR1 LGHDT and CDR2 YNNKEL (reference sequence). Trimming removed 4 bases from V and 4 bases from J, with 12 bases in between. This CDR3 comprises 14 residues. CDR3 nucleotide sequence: TGTGCCAGCAGCCTCAGACTAGACTCAGATACGCAGTATTTT. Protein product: CASSLRLDSDTQYF.

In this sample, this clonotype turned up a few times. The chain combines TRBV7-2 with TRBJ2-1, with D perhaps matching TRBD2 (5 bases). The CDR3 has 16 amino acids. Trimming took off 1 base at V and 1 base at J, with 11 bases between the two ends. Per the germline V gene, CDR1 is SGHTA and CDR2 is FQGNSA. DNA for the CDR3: TGTGCCAGCAGCTTAGGTAGTAGCGTATCCTACAATGAGCAGTTCTTC. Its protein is CASSLGSSVSYNEQFF.